This TCR beta chain was captured by sequencing in a study of cytomegalovirus exposure and HLA in healthy donors. The PCR used 60 Vbeta and 13 Jbeta primers. Some clones are missing from TCRdb's copy, which holds only in-frame ones; the method was immunoSEQ multiplex PCR. The table has under 300,000 clones, around 90% seen once; the top ten hold around 1.7%. This clone was found once. This CDR3 spans 14 amino acids. Looked up from germline, CDR1 is MNHNS and CDR2 is SASEGT. V lost 7 bases and J lost 0, with 12 bases in between. The donors gave bone marrow, and they were healthy. The receptor was derived from a girl aged 2-10 years in good health and CMV-seronegative. The sequenced sample consisted of PBMCs. The chain combines TRBV6-1 with TRBJ1-1; D is perhaps TRBD1 (6 bases). The CDR3 bases are TGTGCCAGCAAGGCAGGGGCGATGAACACTGAAGCTTTCTTT. Translating it yields CASKAGAMNTEAFF.